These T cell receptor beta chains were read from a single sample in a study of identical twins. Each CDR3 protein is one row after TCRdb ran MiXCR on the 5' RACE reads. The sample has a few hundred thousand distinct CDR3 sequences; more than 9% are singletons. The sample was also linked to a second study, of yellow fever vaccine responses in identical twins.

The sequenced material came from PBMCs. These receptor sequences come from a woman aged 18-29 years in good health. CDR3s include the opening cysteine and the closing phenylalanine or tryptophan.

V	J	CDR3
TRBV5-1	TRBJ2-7	CASISAAHYEQYF
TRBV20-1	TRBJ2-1	CSVPREGREQFF
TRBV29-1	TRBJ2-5	CSVAGQGWQETQYF
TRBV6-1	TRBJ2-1	CASRPTGLAPLNEQFF
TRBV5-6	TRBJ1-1	CARLGEGAPNTEAFF
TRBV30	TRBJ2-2	CAWSVLKNTGELFF
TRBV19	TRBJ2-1	CASTQSTSGRYNEQFF
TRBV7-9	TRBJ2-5	CASSLGPPETQYF
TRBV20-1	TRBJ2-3	CSAPPKGGHTDTQYF
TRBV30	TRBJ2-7	CAWSLGTAYEQYF
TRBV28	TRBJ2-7	CASSLGPFREQYF
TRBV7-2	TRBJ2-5	CASSAKTGGSRETQYF
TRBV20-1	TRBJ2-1	CSAPGLAGGIYNEQFF
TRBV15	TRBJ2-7	CATSRPLGQGWSEQYF
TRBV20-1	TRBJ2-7	CSTGTVSSYEQYF
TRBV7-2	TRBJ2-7	CASSLRDRGHLPYEQYF
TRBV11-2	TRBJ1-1	CASSGRGGARTEAFF
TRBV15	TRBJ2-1	CATSKGLAGRYNEQFF
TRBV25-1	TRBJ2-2	CASRTTSGLTGELFF
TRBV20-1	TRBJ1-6	CSAKYNSPLHF
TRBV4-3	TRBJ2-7	CASSQIAGGLYEQYF
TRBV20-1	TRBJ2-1	CSASFGDEQFF
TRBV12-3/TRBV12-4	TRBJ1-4	CASRGYREHGEKLFF
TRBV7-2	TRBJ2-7	CATRQSSYEQYF
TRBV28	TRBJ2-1	CASPPVPPAGDYNEQFF
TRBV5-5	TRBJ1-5	CASSTGQGINQPQHF
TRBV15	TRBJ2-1	CATSREGASGSNEQFF
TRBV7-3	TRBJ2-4	CASSKARKAKNIQYF
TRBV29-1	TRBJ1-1	CSVVRGSFLVPEAFF
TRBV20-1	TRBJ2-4	CSARGTTLAKNIQYF
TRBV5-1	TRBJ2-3	CASSTSWRRGDPTDTQYF
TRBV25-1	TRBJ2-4	CASSEQGVAKNIQYF
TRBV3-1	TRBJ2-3	CASSQETAADTQYF
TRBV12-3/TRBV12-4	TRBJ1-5	CASSLLTGSNQPQHF
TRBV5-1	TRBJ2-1	CASSWRRPYNEQFF
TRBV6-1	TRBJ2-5	CASSPGQSMGETQYF
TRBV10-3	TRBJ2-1	CATRYDLNEQFF
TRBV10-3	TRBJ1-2	CAISESESNYGYTF
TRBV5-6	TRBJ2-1	CASSFQDRPYNEQFF
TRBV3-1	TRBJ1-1	CASSQSTGRETEAFF
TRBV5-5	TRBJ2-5	CASSLGPAQETQYF
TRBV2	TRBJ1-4	CASTSEGGNEKLFF
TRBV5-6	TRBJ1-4	CASSLDRGTNEKLFF
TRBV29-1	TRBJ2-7	CSVEGVYEQYF
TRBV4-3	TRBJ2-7	CASSQEIGYEQYF
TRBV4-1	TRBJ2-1	CASSQGEVDRDYNEQFF
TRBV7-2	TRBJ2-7	CASSARVSSYEQYF
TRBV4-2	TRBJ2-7	CASSQTSGGSYEQYF
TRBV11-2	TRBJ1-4	CASSLTVTNEKLFF
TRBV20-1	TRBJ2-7	CSAREPKDSCYEQYF
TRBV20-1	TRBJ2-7	CSARPTRGEQYF